The source of this TCR beta chain is a study of cytomegalovirus exposure and HLA in healthy donors. Study-level findings and limits: In vitro, a few CMV-associated chains proved specific for CMV antigens. Subsequent analysis found a tendency for first-cohort TCR clusters to co-occur within the 120 or so validation repertoires.

The CDR3 runs 15 residues. V lost 4 bases and J 0 bases, leaving 10 bases between the germline ends. Germline V gene lookup returns CDR1 MGHRA and CDR2 YSYEKL. The method was immunoSEQ multiplex PCR; TCRdb's version includes in-frame clones alone and lacks a portion of them. The data show tens of thousands of clones, with approximately 93% seen just once and under 6.5% held by the top ten. Points on this clone: Antigen: not known.

The sequencing sample was made of PBMCs. The source is a woman in her late teens or twenties in good health and CMV-seronegative. V is TRBV4-1 and J is TRBJ2-1; D is ambiguous. The CDR3 nucleotides read TGCGCCAGCAGCCTAGAGGCGGTCTCCTACAATGAGCAGTTCTTC. Translation: CASSLEAVSYNEQFF.